Listed here are 9 T cell receptor beta chains from one sample, sequenced in a study of CD8 T cells in ankylosing spondylitis. MiXCR was run by TCRdb on the 5' RACE reads, yielding one entry per CDR3 protein. The table lists 200,000 to 250,000 distinct CDR3 sequences, roughly 10% of them singletons. The source material was blood, either unsorted or a sorted T cell fraction (not recorded which). These receptors all stem from a male donor with ankylosing spondylitis or in good health (not recorded which).

This clonotype has at least ten counts. This sequence joins TRBV5-1 and TRBJ2-3; 14 bases are shared with TRBD2. Germline V CDR1 and CDR2: SGHRS, YFSETQ. V lost 3 bases, J lost 4 bases, and 7 bases stayed unmatched. The CDR3 has 17 amino acids. The DNA of the CDR3 is TGCGCCAGCAGCTACTCGTTGACTAGCGGGGGGGCAGATACGCAGTATTTT. Translating it yields CASSYSLTSGGADTQYF.

This chain joins TRBV11-2 and TRBJ1-6; TRBD1 is a possible D gene (6 bases). V was cut by 3 bases and J by 5 bases, with 11 bases left in between. This CDR3 contains 15 residues. The germline V gene has CDR1 SGHAT and CDR2 FQNNGV. The DNA of the CDR3 is TGTGCCAGCAGCTTCCGGGACACTGATAATTCACCCCTCCACTTT. Protein sequence: CASSFRDTDNSPLHF. The whole variable domain, remainder taken from reference TRBV11-2 and TRBJ1-6, is EAGVAQSPRYKIIEKRQSVAFWCNPISGHATLYWYQQILGQGPKLLIQFQNNGVVDDSQLPKDRFSAERLKGVDSTLKIQPAKLEDSAVYLCASSFRDTDNSPLHFGNGTRLTVT.

The table lists this clonotype with a few counts. The chain recombines TRBV2 with TRBJ1-6, with 7 bases fitting TRBD1. This CDR3 is 14 amino acids long. Per the germline V gene, CDR1 is SNHLY and CDR2 is FYNNEI. With 3 bases clipped from V and 9 bases from J, the junction kept 5 bases outside the gene matches. The CDR3 loop is CASSEHQGGSPLHF. The CDR3 DNA follows: TGTGCCAGCAGTGAGCATCAGGGGGGTTCACCCCTCCACTTT.

The chain employs TRBV28 and TRBJ1-5; 9 bases map to TRBD1. The CDR3 extends over 15 amino acids. The germline V gene has CDR1 MDHEN and CDR2 SYDVKM. Unmatched junction bases numbered 3, after V lost 4 bases and J lost 2 bases. CDR3 protein: CASSSRQGGNQPQHF. CDR3 sequence (DNA): TGTGCCAGCAGTTCTCGACAGGGGGGCAATCAGCCCCAGCATTTT.

In its sample, this clonotype was seen many times. The rearrangement uses TRBV5-1 and TRBJ2-5; D possibly corresponds to TRBD1 (6 bases). The ends were cut back, 4 bases at V and 1 base at J, with 14 bases in the middle. Germline assignment: CDR1 SGHRS and CDR2 YFSETQ. The CDR3 length is 15 residues. In DNA form, the CDR3 reads TGCGCCAGCAGCAGCGAAAGGGGGACCCAAGAGACCCAGTACTTC. Protein: CASSSERGTQETQYF. Supplemented by reference TRBV5-1 and TRBJ2-5, the full variable domain reads KAGVTQTPRYLIKTRGQQVTLSCSPISGHRSVSWYQQTPGQGLQFLFEYFSETQRNKGNFPGRFSGRQFSNSRSEMNVSTLELGDSALYLCASSSERGTQETQYFGPGTRLLVL.

The table lists this clonotype with many counts. This chain connects TRBV7-6 to TRBJ2-1; D possibly corresponds to TRBD2 (5 bases). The CDR3 sequence is 18 residues long. CDR1 is SGHVS and CDR2 is FNYEAQ in the germline V gene. V was cut by 1 base and J by 7 bases, with 23 bases left in between. Here the CDR3 DNA reads TGTGCCAGCAGCTTAGAGGCGGTGCGTGTTTACGAGGGTAATGAGCAGTTCTTC. It encodes CASSLEAVRVYEGNEQFF.

This clonotype has just a few counts. This chain links TRBV7-2 with TRBJ2-7; 10 bases line up with TRBD2. The V and J ends lost 0 bases and 7 bases, in that order; junction bases with no gene match: 9. Germline V gene lookup returns CDR1 SGHTA and CDR2 FQGNSA. This CDR3 is 16 amino acids long. The CDR3 sequence is CASSLASSGGLLEQYF. The CDR3 DNA reads as TGTGCCAGCAGCTTAGCGTCTAGCGGGGGCCTCCTGGAGCAGTACTTC. Together with reference TRBV7-2 and TRBJ2-7, the CDR3 gives the full variable domain: GAGVSQSPSNKVTEKGKDVELRCDPISGHTALYWYRQSLGQGLEFLIYFQGNSAPDKSGLPSDRFSAERTGGSVSTLTIQRTQQEDSAVYLCASSLASSGGLLEQYFGPGTRLTVT.

This clonotype has a handful of counts. This sequence joins TRBV12-3 or TRBV12-4 and TRBJ1-2; TRBD1 is a possible D gene (6 bases). The V gene lost 3 bases and the J gene lost 2 bases, with 19 bases spanning the gap. The CDR3 totals 17 residues. This CDR3 is CASSLGGGSTRNYGYTF. The CDR3 nucleotides read TGTGCCAGCAGTTTGGGAGGGGGATCAACACGGAACTATGGCTACACCTTC.

The table lists this clonotype with a few counts. The chain combines TRBV20-1 with TRBJ2-4, with 8 bases fitting TRBD1. Germline V gives CDR1 DFQATT, CDR2 SNEGSKA (reference sequence). V gave up 4 bases and J gave up 7 bases; unmatched junction bases: 6. The CDR3 consists of 13 residues. The DNA for the CDR3 is TGCAGTGCTACCGACAGGGGAGTTAACATTCAGTACTTC. Its translation: CSATDRGVNIQYF.